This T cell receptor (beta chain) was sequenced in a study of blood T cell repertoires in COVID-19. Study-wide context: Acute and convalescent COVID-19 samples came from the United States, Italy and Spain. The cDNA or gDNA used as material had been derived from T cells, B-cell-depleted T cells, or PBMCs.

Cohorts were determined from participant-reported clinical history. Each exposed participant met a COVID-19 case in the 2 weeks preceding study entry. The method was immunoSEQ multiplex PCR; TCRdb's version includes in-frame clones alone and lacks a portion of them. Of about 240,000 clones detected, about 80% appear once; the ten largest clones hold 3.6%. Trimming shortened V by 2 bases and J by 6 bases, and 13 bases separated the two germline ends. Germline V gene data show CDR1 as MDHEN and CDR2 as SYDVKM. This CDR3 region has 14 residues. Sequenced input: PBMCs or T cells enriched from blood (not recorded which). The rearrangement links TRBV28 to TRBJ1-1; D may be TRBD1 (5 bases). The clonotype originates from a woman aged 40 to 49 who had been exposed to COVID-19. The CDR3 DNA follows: TGTGCCAGCAGTTTAATGGGGCCGACGTCTGAAGCTTTCTTT. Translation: CASSLMGPTSEAFF.